The 20 T cell receptor beta chains in this list originate from one sample, sequenced in a study of T cell responses to AZD1222 COVID-19 vaccine. Generated by immunoSEQ multiplex PCR, the TCRdb table keeps only in-frame clones and is missing some. This sample has around 130,000 clones, with around 90% found just once. Sequences were derived from peripheral blood, sampled 28 days after the second dose of the MenACWY control vaccine. The source of these receptors is an adult who received the MenACWY meningococcal vaccine as a control.

For the CDR3, the DNA is TGTGCCAGCAGCGGGTTGAGGGGCTACACCTTC. Translation: CASSGLRGYTF. The chain joins TRBV6-2 or TRBV6-3 to TRBJ1-2; D ambiguous. This CDR3 is 11 amino acids long. Trimming stripped 6 bases from V and 8 bases from J, with 10 bases between. Germline V CDR1 and CDR2: MNHEY, SVGEGT.

This clone was counted once. This chain joins TRBV7-2 and TRBJ2-3, with 7 bases identical to TRBD1. V trimming: 1 base; J trimming: 6 bases; junction bases outside the gene matches: 7. Germline CDR1 SGHTA, CDR2 FQGNSA. The CDR3 covers 15 residues. This chain's CDR3 is CASSLVDRVIDTQYF. For the CDR3, the DNA is TGTGCCAGCAGCTTAGTTGACAGGGTAATCGATACGCAGTATTTT. The variable domain in full, completed from reference TRBV7-2 and TRBJ2-3, reads GAGVSQSPSNKVTEKGKDVELRCDPISGHTALYWYRQSLGQGLEFLIYFQGNSAPDKSGLPSDRFSAERTGGSVSTLTIQRTQQEDSAVYLCASSLVDRVIDTQYFGPGTRLTVL.

The rearrangement links TRBV27 to TRBJ2-3, with a possible D match to TRBD2 (6 bases). The germline V gene has CDR1 MNHEY and CDR2 SMNVEV (reference sequence). The CDR3 runs 16 residues. The V gene lost 5 bases and the J gene lost 2 bases, with 17 bases spanning the gap. This CDR3 is CASSPGSSEYTDTQYF. CDR3 bases: TGTGCCAGCAGTCCCGGGAGTAGCGAATACACAGATACGCAGTATTTT.

The genes are TRBV19 and TRBJ2-2, with 13 bases identical to TRBD2. CDR3 length: 17 amino acids. V was pared by 3 bases and J by 0 bases, with 1 base of the junction left unmatched. Germline lookup yields CDR1 LNHDA and CDR2 SQIVND (reference sequence). This chain's CDR3 is CASSIGTSGTNTGELFF. CDR3 bases: TGTGCCAGTAGTATCGGGACTAGCGGGACGAACACCGGGGAGCTGTTTTTT. Combining the CDR3 with reference TRBV19 and TRBJ2-2 gives the whole variable domain DGGITQSPKYLFRKEGQNVTLSCEQNLNHDAMYWYRQDPGQGLRLIYYSQIVNDFQKGDIAEGYSVSREKKESFPLTVTSAQKNPTAFYLCASSIGTSGTNTGELFFGEGSRLTVL.

The genes are TRBV18 and TRBJ2-7, with D perhaps TRBD2 (5 bases). CDR1 and CDR2 from the germline V gene are KGHSH and LQKENI. The CDR3 runs 18 residues. Trimming shortened V by 2 bases and J by 1 base, and 21 bases separated the two germline ends. CDR3 in amino acids: CASSPTVLAESPSYEQYF. CDR3 coding DNA: TGTGCCAGCTCACCAACGGTGCTAGCAGAATCGCCGTCCTACGAGCAGTACTTC.

V and J are TRBV6-5 and TRBJ2-7; no definite D call. V was trimmed by 6 bases and J by 3 bases, leaving 6 bases between them. The CDR3 has 11 residues. Per the germline V gene, CDR1 is MNHEY and CDR2 is SVGAGI. CDR3 bases: TGTGCCAGCAGGTCGTACTACGAGCAGTACTTC. Residues: CASRSYYEQYF.

The rearrangement uses TRBV27 and TRBJ2-5, with D perhaps TRBD1 (5 bases). Per germline, CDR1 MNHEY and CDR2 SMNVEV (reference sequence). CDR3 length equals 15 residues. Between the trimmed V and J ends, which lost 2 bases and 5 bases, there was a span of 15 bases. The CDR3 nucleotides are TGTGCCAGCAGTTTAGCCCCAGGGTTTGGGGAGACCCAGTACTTC. It is translated as CASSLAPGFGETQYF.

The rearrangement joins TRBV28 to TRBJ1-2; 7 bases map to TRBD1. The junction had 8 bases not matched to a gene; V was cut back by 6 bases and J by 4 bases. This CDR3 region has 14 residues. From germline, CDR1 is MDHEN and CDR2 SYDVKM. Here the CDR3 reads CASRGPGQFYGYTF. The CDR3 DNA reads as TGTGCCAGCAGGGGACCGGGACAGTTCTATGGCTACACCTTC.

The chain combines TRBV6-1 with TRBJ2-5; D uncertain. The germline V and J ends were trimmed by 2 bases and 6 bases, with 4 bases remaining between them. This CDR3 comprises 11 residues. Germline CDR1 and CDR2: MNHNS and SASEGT. The CDR3 loop reads CASSEIKTQYF. As DNA, the CDR3 is TGTGCCAGCAGTGAAATCAAGACCCAGTACTTC.

The chain uses TRBV5-6 and TRBJ1-2; no firm D call. Deletions cut 2 bases from V and 7 bases from J, with 12 bases between. The V gene's germline CDR1 is SGHDT and CDR2 YYEEEE. The CDR3 runs to 13 residues. The CDR3 DNA follows: TGTGCCAGCAGCTTCCGACGCAAGGGTGGCTACACCTTC. This codes for CASSFRRKGGYTF. The whole variable domain, filled in from reference TRBV5-6 and TRBJ1-2, reads DAGVTQSPTHLIKTRGQQVTLRCSPKSGHDTVSWYQQALGQGPQFIFQYYEEEERQRGNFPDRFSGHQFPNYSSELNVNALLLGDSALYLCASSFRRKGGYTFGSGTRLTVV.

The chain uses TRBV27 and TRBJ1-5; D remains unclear. Germline V gene sequence: CDR1 MNHEY, CDR2 SMNVEV (reference sequence). The length of the CDR3 is 14 residues. Trimming took off 6 bases at V and 0 bases at J, with 9 bases between the two ends. Here the CDR3 DNA reads TGTGCCAGCAGCCGCGAATATAGCAATCAGCCCCAGCATTTT. The encoded protein is CASSREYSNQPQHF.

This clone was found once. This chain connects TRBV19 to TRBJ2-2, with no clear D. Germline CDR1 LNHDA, CDR2 SQIVND (reference sequence). Trimming took 1 base from V and 5 from J, leaving 8 bases between them. The CDR3 contains 14 residues. CDR3 nucleotides: TGTGCCAGTAGTATAGCAGACGGAACCGGGGAGCTGTTTTTT. It yields the protein CASSIADGTGELFF.

This clone was counted a single time. This rearrangement joins TRBV7-2 to TRBJ2-3, with D maybe TRBD2 (5 bases). Germline CDR1 reads SGHTA; CDR2 reads FQGNSA. Trimming removed 5 bases at V and 3 bases at J, with 12 bases between. The CDR3 has 14 amino acids. CDR3: CASSASGPTDTQYF. DNA for the CDR3: TGTGCCAGCAGCGCAAGCGGACCGACAGATACGCAGTATTTT.

The CDR3 loop is CATSRGRTSGDTDTQYF. The DNA for the CDR3 is TGTGCCACCAGCAGAGGACGGACTAGCGGGGACACAGATACGCAGTATTTT. This chain joins TRBV15 and TRBJ2-3, with TRBD2 matching over 12 bases. The CDR3 has 17 residues. Germline V CDR1 and CDR2: LNHNV, YYDKDF (reference sequence). After removal of 1 base from V and 2 bases from J, the junction contained 4 bases not matched to a gene.

The V call is TRBV28, the J call TRBJ1-3, with 10 nucleotides matching TRBD1. The J segment lost 4 bases and the V segment lost 6 bases, leaving 0 bases of the junction unmatched. CDR1 and CDR2 from the germline V gene are MDHEN and SYDVKM. The CDR3 is 13 amino acids. CDR3 protein: CASRTGGGNTIYF. CDR3 in DNA: TGTGCCAGCAGGACAGGGGGCGGAAACACCATATATTTT.

The rearrangement joins TRBV5-6 to TRBJ1-3; D gene ambiguous. CDR1 is SGHDT, CDR2 YYEEEE, per germline. V dropped 4 bases and J dropped 7 bases, with 15 bases sitting between them. This CDR3 has 14 residues. The CDR3 nucleotides read TGTGCCAGCAGCCCTGGTTCTGGCATTAACACCATATATTTT. It yields the protein CASSPGSGINTIYF.

The gene calls are TRBV6-5 and TRBJ2-3, with no clear D. Germline assignment: CDR1 MNHEY and CDR2 SVGAGI. Trimming left V 6 bases short and J 2 bases short, with 6 bases between. This CDR3 comprises 12 residues. CDR3 loop: CASRQDTDTQYF. CDR3 nucleotide sequence: TGTGCCAGCAGGCAGGACACAGATACGCAGTATTTT.

J is TRBJ2-5 and V is TRBV2; TRBD1 matches at 7 bases. After removal of 8 bases from V and 1 base from J, the junction contained 10 bases not matched to a gene. The CDR3 is made up of 15 amino acids. Germline CDR1 is SNHLY and CDR2 is FYNNEI. In nucleotides, the CDR3 is TGTGCCAGCCCGGAGAGGGGGCGACCCCAAGAGACCCAGTACTTC. Translating it yields CASPERGRPQETQYF.

CDR3 nucleotide sequence: TGTGCCAGTAGGGAGGTGGAGGGTCCCCTATACAATGAGCAGTTCTTC. Amino acids: CASREVEGPLYNEQFF. This chain links TRBV19 with TRBJ2-1; the D gene is possibly TRBD2 (6 bases). This CDR3 is built from 16 residues. CDR1 LNHDA and CDR2 SQIVND come from the germline V gene (reference sequence). V was clipped by 6 bases and J by 4 bases, with 19 bases between them.

In DNA form, the CDR3 reads TGTGCCACCAGTGGGGGACAGGGGAGCAATCAGCCCCAGCATTTT. This translates into CATSGGQGSNQPQHF. This rearrangement joins TRBV24-1 to TRBJ1-5, with 10 bases aligning to TRBD1. This CDR3 is built from 15 residues. Germline CDR1 is KGHDR and CDR2 is SFDVKD. The junction had 1 base not matched to a gene; V was cut back by 5 bases and J by 1 base.